This T cell receptor (beta chain) was documented in a study of cytomegalovirus exposure and HLA in healthy donors. Study as a whole: Of the donors genotyped, several hundred in all, around 77% fell in the Caucasian-associated ancestry cluster. Study-wide findings and caveats: In a later analysis, specific HLA alleles were associated with around 17,000 TCR beta sequences at a 0.05 false discovery rate. In vitro, a few CMV-associated chains proved specific for CMV antigens.

CDR3 length: 15 amino acids. The ends lost 7 bases at V and 7 bases at J; junction bases unmatched: 11. CDR1 is WSHSY and CDR2 is SAAADI in the germline V gene. This clone was detected only once. Its matching antigen is unknown. It was with 60 Vbeta and 13 Jbeta primers that the PCR ran. Clones were sequenced by immunoSEQ multiplex PCR, and TCRdb holds only the in-frame ones, with some missing. The sample contains about 70,000 clones, 80% to 90% of which appear only once. This chain joins TRBV10-2 and TRBJ2-2; the match to TRBD1 covers 8 bases. This TCR was sampled from a woman aged 25 to 39 in good health and CMV-seropositive. The sequenced sample consisted of PBMCs. Here the CDR3 DNA reads TGCGCCAGCACCCTGGACAGGGAAGCTAGCGGGGAGCTGTTTTTT. This sequence encodes CASTLDREASGELFF.